This T cell receptor (beta chain) was recovered during a study of control samples from healthy donors and cancer patients. The CDR3 is 13 residues long. Trimming removed 4 bases from V and 3 bases from J, with 6 bases in between. Germline CDR1 reads MNHEY; CDR2 reads SMNVEV (reference sequence). Profiled with immunoSEQ multiplex PCR; TCRdb holds only in-frame clones, not every one. The sample carries approximately 170,000 clones, 90% recorded once. V usage is TRBV27 and J usage is TRBJ1-4, with D uncertain. This receptor was obtained from a woman between 50 and 59 years old in good health. The sequencing sample was made of blood. The CDR3 nucleotides are TGTGCCAGCAGTTCTGTCCCTAATGAAAAACTGTTTTTT. This gives the protein CASSSVPNEKLFF. Looking up the rest from reference TRBV27 and TRBJ1-4 gives the full variable domain: EAQVTQNPRYLITVTGKKLTVTCSQNMNHEYMSWYRQDPGLGLRQIYYSMNVEVTDKGDVPEGYKVSRKEKRNFPLILESPSPNQTSLYFCASSSVPNEKLFFGSGTQLSVL.